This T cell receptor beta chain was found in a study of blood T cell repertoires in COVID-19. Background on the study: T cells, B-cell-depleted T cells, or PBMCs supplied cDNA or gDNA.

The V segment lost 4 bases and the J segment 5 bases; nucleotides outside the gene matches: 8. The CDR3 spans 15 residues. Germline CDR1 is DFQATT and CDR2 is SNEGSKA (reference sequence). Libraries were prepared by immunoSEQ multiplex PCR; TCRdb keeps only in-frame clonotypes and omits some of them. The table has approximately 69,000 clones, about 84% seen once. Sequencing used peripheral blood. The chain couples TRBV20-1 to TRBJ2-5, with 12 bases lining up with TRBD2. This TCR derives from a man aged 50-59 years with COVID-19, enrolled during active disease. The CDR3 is CSATETSGGMETQYF. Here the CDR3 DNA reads TGCAGTGCTACTGAGACTAGCGGGGGCATGGAGACCCAGTACTTC.